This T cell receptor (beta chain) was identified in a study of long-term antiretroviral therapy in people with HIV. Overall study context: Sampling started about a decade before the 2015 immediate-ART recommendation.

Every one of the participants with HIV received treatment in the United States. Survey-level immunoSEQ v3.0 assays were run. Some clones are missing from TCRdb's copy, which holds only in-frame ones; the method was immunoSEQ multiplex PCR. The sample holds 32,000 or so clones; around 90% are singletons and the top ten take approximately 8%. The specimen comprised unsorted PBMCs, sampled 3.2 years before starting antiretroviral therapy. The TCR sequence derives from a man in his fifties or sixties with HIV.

The CDR3 DNA follows: TGCGCCAGCAGTCTTGGAATGAACACTGAAGCTTTCTTT. Its translation: CASSLGMNTEAFF. The chain employs TRBV10-2 and TRBJ1-1; no clear D. The germline V and J ends were trimmed by 5 bases and 0 bases, with 7 bases remaining between them. The CDR3 has 13 amino acids. Looked up from germline, CDR1 is WSHSY and CDR2 is SAAADI.